A selection of T cell receptor beta chains follows, all from one sample in a study of T cell repertoires in cytomegalovirus infection. Using its own MiXCR run on the reads, TCRdb lists one record per CDR3 protein. The table includes approximately 550,000 distinct CDR3 sequences, about 17% detected once. Sequencing input: CD8+ T cells from PBMCs. Receptor source: a human donor in good health (CMV status not recorded). Some clones in this sample may be carry-over from other donors' samples. The CDR3 runs from the conserved cysteine through the conserved F or W. D genes are given only for firm matches. Expanded clones get a size class; other rows say once, few or many, or leave the size out.

V gene	clone size	J gene	D gene	CDR3 DNA	CDR3 protein
TRBV3-1	many	TRBJ2-1	NA	TGTGCCAGCAGCCACAGAGAAAGCGCGGAAGAGCAGTTCTTC	CASSHRESAEEQFF
TRBV20-1	NA	TRBJ2-7	NA	TGCAGTGCTAGAGATCTCCAGGGGATCTCCTACGAGCAGTACTTC	CSARDLQGISYEQYF
TRBV6-2/TRBV6-3	NA	TRBJ2-7	TRBD1	TGTGCCAGCAGTTACGGGACAGGATATTCCTACGAGCAGTACTTC	CASSYGTGYSYEQYF
TRBV20-1	few	TRBJ2-3	NA	TGCAGTGCTAGAGATCTCACCTCCCTCACAGATACGCAGTATTTT	CSARDLTSLTDTQYF
TRBV2	many	TRBJ2-7	NA	TGTGCCAGCAACGCAGGAGGAGGTGAGCAGTACTTC	CASNAGGGEQYF
TRBV20-1	once	TRBJ1-2	NA	TGCAGTGCTAGAGAAAACAGGGAGGAGCATGGCTACACCTTC	CSARENREEHGYTF
TRBV2	NA	TRBJ1-1	TRBD1	TGTGCCAGCAGTGGGGGACAGGGCATCACTGAAGCTTTCTTT	CASSGGQGITEAFF
TRBV19	many	TRBJ1-5	NA	TGTGCCAGTAGCCAATCCAACAGTCACAATCAGCCCCAGCATTTT	CASSQSNSHNQPQHF
TRBV11-1	many	TRBJ2-1	TRBD2	TGTGCCAGCAGCTTAGTCTTTGGGCGGGAGGCAGAAAGCTCCTACAATGAGCAGTTCTTC	CASSLVFGREAESSYNEQFF
TRBV20-1	NA	TRBJ1-1	TRBD1	TGCAGTGCTTCATGGACAGGGGGCTTTATATCCCAGATGGAAGCTTTCTTT	CSASWTGGFISQMEAFF
TRBV6-1	many	TRBJ2-2	TRBD1	TGTGCCAGCAGCCGGACGGGGACAGGGGAAACCACCGGGGAGCTGTTTTTT	CASSRTGTGETTGELFF
TRBV2	few	TRBJ1-6	NA	TGTGCCAGCATCGCGCCGAGATCCTATAATTCACCCCTCCACTTT	CASIAPRSYNSPLHF
TRBV9	few	TRBJ1-2	TRBD1	TGTGCCAGCAGCGGACTAGAGGGGGCCGTAAGTGGCTACACCTTC	CASSGLEGAVSGYTF
TRBV6-5	NA	TRBJ2-7	NA	TGTGCCAGCAGTTTTAGTGGCGCTCTCGAGCAGTACTTC	CASSFSGALEQYF
TRBV29-1	NA	TRBJ2-3	NA	TGCAGCGTTGAAGATCGAGACAACACAGATACGCAGTATTTT	CSVEDRDNTDTQYF
TRBV27	few	TRBJ2-7	TRBD2	TGTGCCAGCAGGAGCGGGAGGTCTTACGAGCAGTACTTC	CASRSGRSYEQYF
TRBV7-9	few	TRBJ1-6	NA	TGTGCCAGCAGAAGGGACATCGGCTCACCCCTCCACTTT	CASRRDIGSPLHF
TRBV5-6	few	TRBJ2-7	NA	TGTGCCAGCAGCGCGGCCGGCAGGGGATTTTACGAGCAGTACTTC	CASSAAGRGFYEQYF
TRBV7-9	many	TRBJ1-1	NA	TGTGCCAGCAGCTTAGAGTTGGCTGAAGCTTTCTTT	CASSLELAEAFF
TRBV7-9	many	TRBJ1-1	NA	TGTGCCAGCAGCCCAGAAGGGGTCGACAGGAACACTGAAGCTTTCTTT	CASSPEGVDRNTEAFF
TRBV6-2/TRBV6-3	many	TRBJ1-6	NA	TGTGCCAGCAGTTACAGGGAGGGGAGCTCCTATAATTCACCCCTCCACTTT	CASSYREGSSYNSPLHF
TRBV10-3	NA	TRBJ1-5	NA	TGTGCCATCAGTGAGTCCCCCGCCAGTAGTGGCAATCAGCCCCAGCATTTT	CAISESPASSGNQPQHF
TRBV5-1	many	TRBJ2-3	NA	TGCGCCAGCAGCCCTAGCCCCGGGACCCGCAGGACAGATACGCAGTATTTT	CASSPSPGTRRTDTQYF
TRBV12-3/TRBV12-4	many	TRBJ2-1	NA	TGTGCCAGCAGTTTATTGGGAGATTACAATGAGCAGTTCTTC	CASSLLGDYNEQFF
TRBV7-2	many	TRBJ2-1	NA	TGTGCCAGCAGCTTGAGACTTAAGGGGGGGCGCGGTAATGAGCAGTTCTTC	CASSLRLKGGRGNEQFF
TRBV6-5	NA	TRBJ1-2	NA	TGTGCCAGCAGTTACGGGCCCCGATCCTATGGCTACACCTTC	CASSYGPRSYGYTF
TRBV3-1	few	TRBJ2-3	TRBD2	TGTGCCAGCAGCCAAGATCTAGCGGGGGGACTCATCACAGATACGCAGTATTTT	CASSQDLAGGLITDTQYF
TRBV12-3/TRBV12-4	many	TRBJ2-3	NA	TGTGCCAGCACCCCCGAGACGGGCCTGAAGGGTACGCAGTATTTT	CASTPETGLKGTQYF
TRBV28	many	TRBJ2-2	TRBD2	TGTGCCAGCAGTTGGAGTAGCGGGAGCACCGGGGAGCTGTTTTTT	CASSWSSGSTGELFF
TRBV2	NA	TRBJ1-2	NA	TGTGCCAGCCCAGGGACGGCGGAGAATGGCTACACCTTC	CASPGTAENGYTF
TRBV3-1	NA	TRBJ1-1	TRBD1	TGTGCCAGCAGCCAAGATGGGACAGGGATTGAAGCTTTCTTT	CASSQDGTGIEAFF
TRBV6-1	many	TRBJ1-6	NA	TGTGCCAGCAGTGACAGGGAGAATTCACCCCTCCACTTT	CASSDRENSPLHF
TRBV20-1	NA	TRBJ1-3	NA	TGCAGTGCTAGAGGACAGGCCCGAAACACCATATATTTT	CSARGQARNTIYF
TRBV11-3	many	TRBJ1-2	NA	TGTGCCAGCAGCTTAGGGGACTTCTATGGCTACACCTTC	CASSLGDFYGYTF
TRBV28	many	TRBJ2-4	TRBD1	TGTGCCAGCAGTCCTACCGGGACAGGGACAAACATTCAGTACTTC	CASSPTGTGTNIQYF
TRBV7-9	many	TRBJ2-7	TRBD2	TGTGCCAGCAGCTTAATAGACCCGGGACTAGCCTCCTACGAGCAGTACTTC	CASSLIDPGLASYEQYF
TRBV3-1	few	TRBJ2-7	TRBD2	TGTGCCAGCAGCGCGGGACTAGCGGCTGCCGGCGAGCAGTACTTC	CASSAGLAAAGEQYF
TRBV7-2	many	TRBJ1-4	NA	TGTGCCAGCAGCCACATCGTTGGGGGCGAAAAACTGTTTTTT	CASSHIVGGEKLFF
TRBV7-2	many	TRBJ2-2	TRBD2	TGTGCCAGCAGCTTCCCTAGCGGGGGGGCTATGGACACCGGGGAGCTGTTTTTT	CASSFPSGGAMDTGELFF
TRBV5-1	few	TRBJ1-5	NA	TGCGCCAGCAGCTTGGCCGGGGGGTTAAATCAGCCCCAGCATTTT	CASSLAGGLNQPQHF
TRBV7-9	many	TRBJ2-1	NA	TGTGCCAGCAGCTTAATTAAGACGAAGATCTACAATGAGCAGTTCTTC	CASSLIKTKIYNEQFF